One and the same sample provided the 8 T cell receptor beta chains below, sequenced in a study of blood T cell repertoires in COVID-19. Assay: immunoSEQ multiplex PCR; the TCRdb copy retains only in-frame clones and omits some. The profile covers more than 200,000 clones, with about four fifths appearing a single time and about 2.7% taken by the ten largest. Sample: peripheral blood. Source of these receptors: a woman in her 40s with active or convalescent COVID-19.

In DNA, the CDR3 is TGTGCCAGCATTCCCCTGGGTGGGGGCGGGACTAGCATATCCCTTGGCACAGATACGCAGTATTTT. This gives the protein CASIPLGGGGTSISLGTDTQYF. V is TRBV27 and J is TRBJ2-3; 9 nucleotides line up with TRBD2. This CDR3 comprises 22 residues. Trimming at V came to 7 bases and at J to 1 base, leaving 27 bases not matched to a gene. CDR1 and CDR2 from the germline V gene are MNHEY and SMNVEV (reference sequence).

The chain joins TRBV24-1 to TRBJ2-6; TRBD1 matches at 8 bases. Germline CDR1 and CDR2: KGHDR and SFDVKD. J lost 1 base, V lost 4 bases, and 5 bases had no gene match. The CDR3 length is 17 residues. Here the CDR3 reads CATSDGQGLSGANVLTF. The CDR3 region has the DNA TGTGCCACCAGTGACGGACAGGGACTTTCTGGGGCCAACGTCCTGACTTTC.

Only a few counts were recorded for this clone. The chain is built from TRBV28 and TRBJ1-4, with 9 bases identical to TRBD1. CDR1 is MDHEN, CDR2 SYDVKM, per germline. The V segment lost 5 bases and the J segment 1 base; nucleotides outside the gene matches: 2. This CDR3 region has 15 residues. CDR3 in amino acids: CASSTGGRTNEKLFF. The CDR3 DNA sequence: TGTGCCAGCAGTACAGGGGGCCGAACTAATGAAAAACTGTTTTTT. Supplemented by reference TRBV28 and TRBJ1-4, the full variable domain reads DVKVTQSSRYLVKRTGEKVFLECVQDMDHENMFWYRQDPGLGLRLIYFSYDVKMKEKGDIPEGYSVSREKKERFSLILESASTNQTSMYLCASSTGGRTNEKLFFGSGTQLSVL.

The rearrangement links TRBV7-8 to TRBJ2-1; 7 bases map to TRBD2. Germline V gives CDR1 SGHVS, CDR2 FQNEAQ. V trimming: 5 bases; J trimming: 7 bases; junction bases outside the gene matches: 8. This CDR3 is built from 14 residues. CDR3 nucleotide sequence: TGTGCCAGCAGCCGGACTAGGCTGGGGAATGAGCAGTTCTTC. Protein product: CASSRTRLGNEQFF.

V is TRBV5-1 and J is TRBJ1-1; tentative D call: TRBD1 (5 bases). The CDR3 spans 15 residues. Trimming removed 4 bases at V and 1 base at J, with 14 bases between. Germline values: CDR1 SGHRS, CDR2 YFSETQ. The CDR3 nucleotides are TGCGCCAGCAGCCCTACGACAGCCTCGAACACTGAAGCTTTCTTT. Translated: CASSPTTASNTEAFF.

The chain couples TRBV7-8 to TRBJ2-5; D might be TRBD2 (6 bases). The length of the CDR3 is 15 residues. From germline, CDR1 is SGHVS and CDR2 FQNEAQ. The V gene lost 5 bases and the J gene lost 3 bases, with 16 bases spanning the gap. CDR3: CASSPNLAFKETQYF. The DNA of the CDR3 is TGTGCCAGCAGCCCGAATCTAGCGTTTAAAGAGACCCAGTACTTC. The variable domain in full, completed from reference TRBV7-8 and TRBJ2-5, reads GAGVSQSPRYKVAKRGQDVALRCDPISGHVSLFWYQQALGQGPEFLTYFQNEAQLDKSGLPSDRFFAERPEGSVSTLKIQRTQQEDSAVYLCASSPNLAFKETQYFGPGTRLLVL.

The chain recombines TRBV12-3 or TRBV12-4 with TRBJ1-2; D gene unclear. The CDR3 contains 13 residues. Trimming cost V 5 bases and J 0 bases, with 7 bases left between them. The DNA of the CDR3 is TGTGCCAGCAGTGTGCGCTCTAACTATGGCTACACCTTC. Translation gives CASSVRSNYGYTF.

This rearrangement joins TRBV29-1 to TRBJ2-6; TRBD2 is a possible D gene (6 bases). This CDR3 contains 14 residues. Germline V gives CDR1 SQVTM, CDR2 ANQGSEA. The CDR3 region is CNGGLRSGANVLTF. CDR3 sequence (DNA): TGCAACGGAGGGCTCAGATCTGGGGCCAACGTCCTGACTTTC.